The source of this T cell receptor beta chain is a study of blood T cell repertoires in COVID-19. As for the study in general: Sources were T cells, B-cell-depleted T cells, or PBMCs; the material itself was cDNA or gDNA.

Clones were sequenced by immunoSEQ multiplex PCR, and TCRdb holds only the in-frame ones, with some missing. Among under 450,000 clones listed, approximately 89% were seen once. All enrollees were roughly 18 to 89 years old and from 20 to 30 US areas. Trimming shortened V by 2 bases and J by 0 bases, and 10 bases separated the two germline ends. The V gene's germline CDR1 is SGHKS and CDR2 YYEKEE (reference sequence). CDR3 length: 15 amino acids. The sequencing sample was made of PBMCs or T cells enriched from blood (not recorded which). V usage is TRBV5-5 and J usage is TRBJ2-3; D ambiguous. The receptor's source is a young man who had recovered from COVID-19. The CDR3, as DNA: TGTGCCAGCAGCTTAAGGTCAGGCAGCACAGATACGCAGTATTTT. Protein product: CASSLRSGSTDTQYF.